A selection of T cell receptor beta chains follows, all from one sample in a study of T cells in Graves' hyperthyroidism and ophthalmopathy. TCRdb passed the multiplex PCR reads through MiXCR, listing each CDR3 protein once. Of 500,000 to 650,000 distinct CDR3 sequences in the sample, roughly 15% were seen once. Sample: blood. Source of these receptors: a woman aged 45 to 65 with Graves' ophthalmopathy. Each CDR3 is given without its conserved first and last residue.

TRBJ2-3 | TRBV20-1 | SARPWTGLTDTQY
TRBJ2-1 | TRBV7-8 | ASSQVAPSSYNEQF
TRBJ1-1 | TRBV28 | ASRGGGYF
TRBJ2-7 | TRBV7-2 | ASSPGLAGIHYEQY
TRBJ1-1 | TRBV6-1 | ASLRDRGNTEAF
TRBJ1-4 | TRBV5-5 | ASSLGGSFGEKLF
TRBJ2-7 | TRBV28 | ASKPDKVGYEQY
TRBJ2-4 | TRBV19 | ASSITSGSKNIQY
TRBJ2-1 | TRBV3-1 | ASSPILIGRGYNEQF
TRBJ1-5 | TRBV4-1 | ASSQGGPLYGPQH
TRBJ2-3 | TRBV28 | ASSLYWEASTDTQY
TRBJ2-7 | TRBV6-2/TRBV6-3 | ASSYSRPGGNEQY
TRBJ1-5 | TRBV7-9 | ASSPGRTQPQH
TRBJ1-2 | TRBV27 | ASSPHPRGRGNYGYT
TRBJ2-7 | TRBV15 | ATSRDRVLGLKPDEQY
TRBJ2-1 | TRBV18 | ASSPPGEGSYNEQF
TRBJ1-5 | TRBV30 | AWSVRGLLNQPQH
TRBJ1-1 | TRBV7-9 | ASSLAQGDAF
TRBJ2-3 | TRBV27 | ASRGLRLSGKFSNTDTQY
TRBJ1-4 | TRBV4-2 | ASSLTPPATNEKLF
TRBJ1-2 | TRBV28 | ASNRTQGGGYT
TRBJ2-7 | TRBV20-1 | SARDHSGRTYEQY
TRBJ2-1 | TRBV20-1 | SAREFGVDYNEQF
TRBJ1-1 | TRBV5-1 | ASSAKRNTEAF
TRBJ1-1 | TRBV2 | ASSAQGRTEAF
TRBJ2-1 | TRBV14 | ASSQPGLGAINEQF
TRBJ2-7 | TRBV6-1 | ASSRRLREQY